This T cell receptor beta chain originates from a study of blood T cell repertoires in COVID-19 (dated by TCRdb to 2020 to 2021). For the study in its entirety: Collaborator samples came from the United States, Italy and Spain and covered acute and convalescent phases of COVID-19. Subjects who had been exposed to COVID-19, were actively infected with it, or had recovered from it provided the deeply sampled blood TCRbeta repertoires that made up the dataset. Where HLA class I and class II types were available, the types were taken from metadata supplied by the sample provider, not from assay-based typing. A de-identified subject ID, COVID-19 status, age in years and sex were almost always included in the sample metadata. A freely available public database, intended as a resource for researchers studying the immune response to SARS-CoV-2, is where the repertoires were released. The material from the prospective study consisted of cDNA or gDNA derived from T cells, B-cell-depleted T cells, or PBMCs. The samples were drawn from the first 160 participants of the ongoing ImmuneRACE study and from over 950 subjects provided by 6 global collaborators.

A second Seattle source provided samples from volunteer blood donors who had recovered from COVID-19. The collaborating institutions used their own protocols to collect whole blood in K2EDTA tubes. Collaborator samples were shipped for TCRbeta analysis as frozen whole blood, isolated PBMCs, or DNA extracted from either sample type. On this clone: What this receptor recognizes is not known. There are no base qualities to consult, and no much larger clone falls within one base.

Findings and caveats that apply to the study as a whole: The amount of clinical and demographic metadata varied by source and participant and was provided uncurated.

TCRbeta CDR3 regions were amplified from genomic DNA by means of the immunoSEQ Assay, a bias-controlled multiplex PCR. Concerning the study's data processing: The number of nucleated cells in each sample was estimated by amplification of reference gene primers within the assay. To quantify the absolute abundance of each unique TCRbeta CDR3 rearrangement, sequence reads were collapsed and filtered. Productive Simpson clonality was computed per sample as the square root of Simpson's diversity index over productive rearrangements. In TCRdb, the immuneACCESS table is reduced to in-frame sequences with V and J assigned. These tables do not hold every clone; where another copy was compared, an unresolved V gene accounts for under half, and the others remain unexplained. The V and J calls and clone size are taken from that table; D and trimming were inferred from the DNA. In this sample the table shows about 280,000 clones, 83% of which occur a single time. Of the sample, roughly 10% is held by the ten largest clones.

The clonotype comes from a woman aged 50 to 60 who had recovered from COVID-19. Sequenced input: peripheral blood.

Here is the DNA: TGTGCCAGCAGCGGGGGGGGCGGCACCTACGAGCAGTACTTC. Translated, it gives CASSGGGGTYEQYF. Recombination connected TRBV5-8 to TRBJ2-7; perhaps TRBD2 is the D gene, with 7 bases matching. V sheds 4 bases and J sheds 2 bases, leaving 13 bases between their ends. From its cysteine to its phenylalanine, the CDR3 spans 14 amino acids. Only the CDR3 DNA stays, 42 bases, in frame from base 1. Via the germline V gene, CDR1 is SGHTS and CDR2 YDEGEE.